These T cell receptor beta chains were read from a single sample in a study of cytomegalovirus exposure and HLA in healthy donors. Profiling relied on immunoSEQ multiplex PCR, and the TCRdb table lists in-frame clones only, not all of them. Of around 140,000 clones in the sample, over 70% are singletons; the top ten hold under 6%. What was sequenced was PBMCs. The source of these receptors is a man aged 40-49 years in good health and CMV-seronegative. CDR3s include the opening cysteine and the closing phenylalanine or tryptophan. D genes are given only for firm matches. Rows may omit the clone size; those that give it use once, few, many or a size class.

CDR3 DNA	CDR3 protein	J gene	clone size	D gene	V gene
TGTGCCAGCAGTGAAGGTGGTTCGGGGGATCAGCCCCAGCATTTT	CASSEGGSGDQPQHF	TRBJ1-5	.	.	TRBV6-1
TGTGCCAGCAGCAGCTGGGACAGCTCCTACAATGAGCAGTTCTTC	CASSSWDSSYNEQFF	TRBJ2-1	few	TRBD1	TRBV27
TGTGCCAGTAGTAGTCGACAGGGAATTTCACCCCTCCACTTT	CASSSRQGISPLHF	TRBJ1-6	.	TRBD1	TRBV19
TGTGCCAGCAGTTTAGACAGGGGGCGCCCTGAAGCTTTCTTT	CASSLDRGRPEAFF	TRBJ1-1	.	TRBD1	TRBV28
TGTGCCAGCAAGATGACAGGGGAGTTTGAAAAACTGTTTTTT	CASKMTGEFEKLFF	TRBJ1-4	.	TRBD1	TRBV6-5
TGTGCCAGCTCACCTACGACAGGAAACTACGAGCAGTACTTC	CASSPTTGNYEQYF	TRBJ2-7	few	.	TRBV18
TGTGCCAGCAGTTCCCCCGGAGGGGCCAAAAACATTCAGTACTTC	CASSSPGGAKNIQYF	TRBJ2-4	.	.	TRBV6-6
TGTGCCAGTAGTCTGGGACAGGGGGAAACAGATACGCAGTATTTT	CASSLGQGETDTQYF	TRBJ2-3	.	TRBD1	TRBV19
TGTGCCAGTAGTGGACAGGGGCAGGGGAATCAGCCCCAGCATTTT	CASSGQGQGNQPQHF	TRBJ1-5	few	TRBD1	TRBV19
TGTGCCAGCAGTTTGACAGGGGAAGAGCAGTACTTC	CASSLTGEEQYF	TRBJ2-7	.	TRBD1	TRBV11-2
TGCGCCAGCAGCCAAGAGTCAGTCAAAGCCTACGAGCAGTACTTC	CASSQESVKAYEQYF	TRBJ2-7	.	.	TRBV4-3
TGTGCCAGCAGTTACGACAGGGGGCGAGAGCAGTACTTC	CASSYDRGREQYF	TRBJ2-7	.	TRBD1	TRBV6-6
TGCGCCAGCAGCTTAGCGGGGGGGAAATACGAGCAGTACTTC	CASSLAGGKYEQYF	TRBJ2-7	.	TRBD2	TRBV5-1
TGTGCCTGGAGTGGGAAGGACAGGGGGTGGCAGTACTTC	CAWSGKDRGWQYF	TRBJ2-7	.	TRBD1	TRBV30
TGCGCCAGCAGCACGGGACTAGCGGGGTTGGATGAGCAGTTCTTC	CASSTGLAGLDEQFF	TRBJ2-1	.	TRBD2	TRBV5-1